Shown below are 12 T cell receptor beta chains from a single sample sequenced in a study of T cells after posttransplantation cyclophosphamide. Data came from immunoSEQ multiplex PCR; TCRdb stores just in-frame clones and leaves some out. The table lists some 22,000 clones, about 82% of them singletons. The sequenced material came from PBMCs. The receptors here all came from a woman aged 55-70 years with a blood cancer, CMV-positive, and with a related stem cell donor.

This clone came up once. The genes are TRBV5-1 and TRBJ1-1; weak D call: TRBD1 (6 bases). The CDR3 sequence is 15 residues long. The germline V gene has CDR1 SGHRS and CDR2 YFSETQ. Trimming removed 0 bases from V and 4 bases from J, with 13 bases in between. CDR3 amino acids: CASSLDLGAITEAFF. For the CDR3, the DNA is TGCGCCAGCAGCTTGGATCTGGGGGCAATCACTGAAGCTTTCTTT. Full variable domain (outside the CDR3, taken from reference TRBV5-1 and TRBJ1-1): KAGVTQTPRYLIKTRGQQVTLSCSPISGHRSVSWYQQTPGQGLQFLFEYFSETQRNKGNFPGRFSGRQFSNSRSEMNVSTLELGDSALYLCASSLDLGAITEAFFGQGTRLTVV.

This chain uses TRBV19 with TRBJ2-1, with 7 bases identical to TRBD1. The CDR3 is 15 residues long. V gave up 7 bases and J gave up 5 bases; unmatched junction bases: 11. Germline CDR1 LNHDA, CDR2 SQIVND (reference sequence). This CDR3 is CASMGRATGNNEQFF. Here the CDR3 DNA reads TGTGCCAGTATGGGGCGCGCGACAGGGAACAATGAGCAGTTCTTC.

This clone came up a few times. The chain employs TRBV19 and TRBJ1-1; TRBD1 matches 10 bases. Trimming took 0 bases from V and 10 from J; bases not matched to a gene: 5. CDR3 length: 14 amino acids. Per the germline V gene, CDR1 is LNHDA and CDR2 is SQIVND (reference sequence). The CDR3 region is CASSIDRDRGTAFF. The CDR3 DNA reads as TGTGCCAGTAGTATAGACCGGGACAGGGGTACAGCTTTCTTT.

This rearrangement joins TRBV5-1 to TRBJ2-2; D is undetermined. The V and J ends lost 0 bases and 2 bases respectively, with 8 bases between them. CDR3 length: 15 residues. The germline CDR1 and CDR2 sequences are SGHRS and YFSETQ. The CDR3 bases are TGCGCCAGCAGCTTGGGTATCAGAAACACCGGGGAGCTGTTTTTT. This sequence encodes CASSLGIRNTGELFF. Complete variable domain (other parts from reference TRBV5-1 and TRBJ2-2): KAGVTQTPRYLIKTRGQQVTLSCSPISGHRSVSWYQQTPGQGLQFLFEYFSETQRNKGNFPGRFSGRQFSNSRSEMNVSTLELGDSALYLCASSLGIRNTGELFFGEGSRLTVL.

This chain links TRBV14 with TRBJ2-5, with D perhaps matching TRBD2 (5 bases). Trimming removed 0 bases at V and 4 bases at J, with 12 bases between. The CDR3 totals 15 residues. Germline V gives CDR1 SGHDN, CDR2 FVKESK. The CDR3 nucleotides are TGTGCCAGCAGCCAAGAGCGGGTGGGGAGAGAGACCCAGTACTTC. Residues: CASSQERVGRETQYF. Full variable domain (remainder filled in from reference TRBV14 and TRBJ2-5): EAGVTQFPSHSVIEKGQTVTLRCDPISGHDNLYWYRRVMGKEIKFLLHFVKESKQDESGMPNNRFLAERTGGTYSTLKVQPAELEDSGVYFCASSQERVGRETQYFGPGTRLLVL.

V usage is TRBV7-9 and J usage is TRBJ1-3; D gene uncertain. With 7 bases removed from V and 4 bases from J, the gap between germline ends came to 14 bases. Germline V gene lookup returns CDR1 SEHNR and CDR2 FQNEAQ (reference sequence). The CDR3 extends over 14 amino acids. This CDR3 is CASNNAASGNTIYF. As DNA, the CDR3 is TGTGCCAGCAATAACGCAGCGTCAGGAAACACCATATATTTT.

This clone is a singleton in its sample. This chain uses TRBV6-5 with TRBJ1-2, with D unclear. This CDR3 has 13 residues. The germline CDR1 and CDR2 sequences are MNHEY and SVGAGI. V was pared by 0 bases and J by 7 bases, with 9 bases between. This CDR3 is CASSYSLLVGYTF. CDR3 DNA sequence: TGTGCCAGCAGTTACTCGTTACTGGTTGGCTACACCTTC.

The chain employs TRBV11-1 and TRBJ2-3; 10 bases match TRBD2. Germline CDR1 and CDR2: SGHAT and FQDESV (reference sequence). This CDR3 has 16 residues. With V trimmed by 5 bases and J by 2 bases, 7 bases remained unmatched. The CDR3 is CASSLQLAGNTDTQYF. The CDR3 DNA is TGTGCCAGCAGCCTGCAACTAGCGGGAAACACAGATACGCAGTATTTT.

The chain recombines TRBV2 with TRBJ1-4, with D hard to call. This CDR3 is built from 15 residues. The V gene lost 1 base and the J gene lost 4 bases, with 10 bases spanning the gap. The germline V gene encodes CDR1 SNHLY and CDR2 FYNNEI. The CDR3 DNA sequence: TGTGCCAGCAGTGAAGGTGGTGCGGGTAATGAAAAACTGTTTTTT. It specifies CASSEGGAGNEKLFF.

On this clone itself: Relative to the germline gene, one junction end is altered; a read error may explain this. V usage is TRBV18 and J usage is TRBJ2-7; D is ambiguous. Germline V gives CDR1 KGHSH, CDR2 LQKENI. The CDR3 spans 14 residues. CDR3 nucleotides: TGTGCCAGCTCACCACCAACAGACACCTACGGGCAGTACTTC. It specifies CASSPPTDTYGQYF.

V and J are TRBV7-9 and TRBJ2-1; TRBD2 is a possible D gene (6 bases). The CDR3 has 12 amino acids. The germline CDR1 and CDR2 sequences are SEHNR and FQNEAQ (reference sequence). V lost 6 bases and J 9 bases, leaving 12 bases between the germline ends. The CDR3 sequence: CASSRISGEQFF. The CDR3 nucleotides are TGTGCCAGCAGTCGTATTAGCGGTGAGCAGTTCTTC. The full variable domain, its missing parts supplied by reference TRBV7-9 and TRBJ2-1, is DTGVSQNPRHKITKRGQNVTFRCDPISEHNRLYWYRQTLGQGPEFLTYFQNEAQLEKSRLLSDRFSAERPKGSFSTLEIQRTEQGDSAMYLCASSRISGEQFFGPGTRLTVL.

This sequence joins TRBV5-1 and TRBJ2-7; a weak D match, TRBD2 (6 bases). Germline CDR1 and CDR2: SGHRS and YFSETQ. Trimming left V 2 bases short and J 0 bases short, with 9 bases between. This CDR3 contains 14 residues. CDR3 nucleotides: TGCGCCAGCAGCTTACCGGGACTCTCCTACGAGCAGTACTTC. Amino acid sequence: CASSLPGLSYEQYF.